The 17 T cell receptor beta chains below were found in one sample sequenced in a study of T cell repertoires in cytomegalovirus infection. Each CDR3 protein gets one entry after TCRdb re-called the reads with MiXCR. The data hold about 490,000 distinct CDR3 sequences, with about a quarter observed a single time. The source material was PBMCs. All receptors derive from a human donor in good health (CMV status not recorded). Some clones in this sample may be carry-over from other donors' samples.

This clonotype occurred once. V gene TRBV6-1 combines with J gene TRBJ2-2; D gene unclear. The V end was cut by 2 bases, the J end by 4 bases, with 11 bases between. The CDR3 covers 15 residues. CDR1 MNHNS and CDR2 SASEGT come from the germline V gene. This chain's CDR3 is CASSEISHTTGELFF. The CDR3 bases are TGTGCCAGCAGTGAAATTAGCCACACCACCGGGGAGCTGTTTTTT.

This clonotype was detected a few times. The V gene is TRBV12-3 or TRBV12-4, the J gene TRBJ1-1; weak D call: TRBD1 (6 bases). The CDR3 contains 15 residues. The ends were cut back, 5 bases at V and 1 base at J, with 14 bases in the middle. The CDR3 sequence is CASSPRDIRNTEAFF. The CDR3 DNA reads TGTGCCAGCAGTCCCCGGGACATAAGGAACACTGAAGCTTTCTTT.

The chain links TRBV12-3 or TRBV12-4 to TRBJ2-2; possibly TRBD1 for D (5 bases). The V end was cut by 3 bases, the J end by 4 bases, with 18 bases between. This CDR3 contains 17 residues. The CDR3 coding sequence is TGTGCCAGCAGTTTCCAGGGTCAGGGTTCGGGCACCGGGGAGCTGTTTTTT. Translating gives CASSFQGQGSGTGELFF.

The rearrangement joins TRBV5-1 to TRBJ2-3, with D possibly matching TRBD1 (5 bases). Trimming took off 0 bases at V and 6 bases at J, with 20 bases between the two ends. Germline V gene data show CDR1 as SGHRS and CDR2 as YFSETQ. The CDR3 extends over 17 amino acids. The CDR3: CASSLAITGPAADTQYF. The CDR3, as DNA: TGCGCCAGCAGCTTGGCGATTACAGGCCCAGCCGCGGATACGCAGTATTTT.

The sample holds many counts of this clonotype. The V and J genes are TRBV7-2 and TRBJ1-1; TRBD1 aligns across 8 bases. Germline CDR1 SGHTA, CDR2 FQGNSA. The CDR3 consists of 12 residues. Unmatched junction bases numbered 1, after V lost 5 bases and J lost 5 bases. The CDR3 DNA follows: TGTGCCAGCAGCCGGACAGGGACTGAAGCTTTCTTT. This encodes CASSRTGTEAFF.

The rearrangement links TRBV6-5 to TRBJ2-7; D is perhaps TRBD1 or TRBD2 (5 bases each). V lost 2 bases, J lost 2 bases, and 7 bases lay in between. The CDR3 sequence is 13 residues long. Germline V CDR1 and CDR2: MNHEY, SVGAGI. The CDR3 DNA reads TGTGCCAGCAGTTACGGGGACGCCTACGAGCAGTACGTC. It is translated as CASSYGDAYEQYV.

This chain connects TRBV20-1 to TRBJ2-3, with 8 positions matching TRBD2. The trim removed 6 bases at V and 1 base at J, leaving 6 bases unmatched. The CDR3 runs 14 residues. The germline V gene encodes CDR1 DFQATT and CDR2 SNEGSKA (reference sequence). DNA for the CDR3: TGCAGTGCCCTTAGCGGGATCGGCACAGATACGCAGTATTTT. Amino acids: CSALSGIGTDTQYF.

The chain couples TRBV19 to TRBJ2-1; either TRBD1 or TRBD2 may supply D (6 bases each). Between the trimmed V and J ends, which lost 3 bases and 4 bases, there was a span of 10 bases. This CDR3 is 14 amino acids long. CDR1 and CDR2 from the germline V gene are LNHDA and SQIVND (reference sequence). CDR3 in DNA: TGTGCCAGTAGTATTTGGGGGGCTTACAATGAGCAGTTCTTC. Amino acid sequence: CASSIWGAYNEQFF.

This clonotype was seen a few times. The V and J genes are TRBV7-4 and TRBJ1-4, with a weak D call TRBD1 (6 bases). CDR1 and CDR2 from the germline V gene are SGHVT and SQSDAQ. The V end lost 4 bases, the J end lost 4 bases, and 19 bases lay between the germline ends. This CDR3 has 17 residues. The CDR3 region is CASSSGLKGGHNEKLFF. CDR3 nucleotide sequence: TGTGCCAGCAGCTCTGGGCTGAAGGGGGGACATAATGAAAAACTGTTTTTT.

This clonotype was detected only a few times. The rearrangement links TRBV5-1 to TRBJ2-5; TRBD2 aligns across 11 bases. J lost 2 bases, V lost 2 bases, and 5 bases had no gene match. CDR1 is SGHRS and CDR2 is YFSETQ in the germline V gene. The CDR3 is 16 residues long. The CDR3 DNA reads as TGCGCCAGCAGCTTACCCGGGACTAGCGGTCAAGAGACCCAGTACTTC. Its protein is CASSLPGTSGQETQYF.

The genes are TRBV6-2 or TRBV6-3 and TRBJ2-1; unclear D gene. Germline CDR1 is MNHEY and CDR2 is SVGEGT. The CDR3 runs 9 residues. The V end lost 10 bases, the J end lost 8 bases, and 6 bases lay between the germline ends. The CDR3 nucleotides read TGTGCCACCGGCGATGAGCAGTTCTTC. Amino acids: CATGDEQFF.

The chain employs TRBV5-4 and TRBJ1-1; TRBD1 aligns across 7 bases. There are 13 residues in the CDR3. V dropped 0 bases and J dropped 8; count of bases not matched to a gene: 4. Germline CDR1 and CDR2: SGHNT and YYREEE (reference sequence). In nucleotides, the CDR3 is TGTGCCAGCAGCTTGGACCCGGGACAGGAAGCTTTCTTT. It encodes CASSLDPGQEAFF.

Many counts were recorded for this clonotype. The chain uses TRBV7-2 and TRBJ2-3; no reliable D call. This CDR3 has 15 residues. Trimming took 4 bases from V and 2 from J, leaving 13 bases between them. CDR1 and CDR2 from the germline V gene are SGHTA and FQGNSA. The CDR3 reads CASSSLNSNTDTQYF. DNA for the CDR3: TGTGCCAGCAGCTCGCTGAATAGTAACACAGATACGCAGTATTTT.

The chain couples TRBV20-1 to TRBJ2-5; a possible D gene is TRBD1 (5 bases). The CDR3 extends over 13 amino acids. V was cut by 0 bases and J by 4 bases, with 9 bases left in between. CDR1 is DFQATT, CDR2 SNEGSKA, per germline (reference sequence). The CDR3 coding sequence is TGCAGTGCTAGAGATTCGCAGGGAGAGACCCAGTACTTC. It specifies CSARDSQGETQYF.

The chain carries TRBV28 and TRBJ1-1, with 11 bases fitting TRBD1. J was trimmed by 11 bases and V by 3 bases; bases with no gene match: 8. This CDR3 has 14 amino acids. Germline V gives CDR1 MDHEN, CDR2 SYDVKM. CDR3 protein: CASSLEGTGGMAFF. CDR3 nucleotides: TGTGCCAGCAGTTTGGAGGGGACAGGGGGAATGGCTTTCTTT.

The chain carries TRBV6-1 and TRBJ2-1, with TRBD2 identical over 13 bases. Looked up from germline, CDR1 is MNHNS and CDR2 is SASEGT. Germline trimming cut 8 bases from V and 3 bases from J; bases unmatched to any gene: 1. This CDR3 is 14 amino acids long. Written as DNA, the CDR3 is TGTGCCAGCGGGACTAGCGGGGTCTACAATGAGCAGTTCTTC. Translating gives CASGTSGVYNEQFF.

A few counts support this clonotype. CDR3 sequence: CSVGQLKETQYF. CDR3 in DNA: TGCAGCGTTGGGCAGTTGAAAGAGACCCAGTACTTC. This chain joins TRBV29-1 and TRBJ2-5, with D hard to call. CDR1 and CDR2 from the germline V gene are SQVTM and ANQGSEA. This CDR3 has 12 amino acids. The germline V and J ends were trimmed by 4 bases and 3 bases, with 9 bases remaining between them.